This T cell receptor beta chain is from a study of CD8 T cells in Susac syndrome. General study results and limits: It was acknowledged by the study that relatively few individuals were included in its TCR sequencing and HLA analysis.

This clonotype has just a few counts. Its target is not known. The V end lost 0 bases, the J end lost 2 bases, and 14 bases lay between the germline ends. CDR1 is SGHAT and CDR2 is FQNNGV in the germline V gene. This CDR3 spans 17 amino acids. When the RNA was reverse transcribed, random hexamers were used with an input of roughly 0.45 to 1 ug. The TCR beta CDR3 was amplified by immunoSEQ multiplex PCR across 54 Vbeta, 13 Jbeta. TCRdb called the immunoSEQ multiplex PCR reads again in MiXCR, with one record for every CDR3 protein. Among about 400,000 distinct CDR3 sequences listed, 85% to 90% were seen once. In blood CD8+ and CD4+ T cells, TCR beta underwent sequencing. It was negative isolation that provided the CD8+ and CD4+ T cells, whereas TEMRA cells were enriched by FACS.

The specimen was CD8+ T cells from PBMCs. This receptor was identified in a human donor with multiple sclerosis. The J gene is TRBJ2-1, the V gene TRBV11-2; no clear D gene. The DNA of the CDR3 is TGTGCCAGCAGCTTAGATCGGAGCCTTAGACCCTACAATGAGCAGTTCTTC. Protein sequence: CASSLDRSLRPYNEQFF.